These 6 T cell receptor beta chains share one sample of origin, sequenced in a study of cytomegalovirus exposure and HLA in healthy donors. The PCR was carried out with 60 Vbeta primers and 13 Jbeta primers. This table comes from immunoSEQ multiplex PCR, and its TCRdb copy is limited to in-frame clones, with some not included. The sample lists 150,000 or so clones, 80% to 85% occurring once. The sequenced sample consisted of PBMCs. Source of these receptors: a man younger than 35 in good health and CMV-seronegative.

The V and J genes are TRBV6-4 and TRBJ2-2, with 9 bases aligning to TRBD2. After removal of 0 bases from V and 9 bases from J, the junction contained 11 bases not matched to a gene. This CDR3 is 17 amino acids long. The V gene's germline CDR1 is MRHNA and CDR2 SNTAGT. This CDR3 is CASSDSRVAGVVRELFF. The CDR3, as DNA: TGTGCCAGCAGTGACTCTCGGGTAGCGGGAGTTGTCCGGGAGCTGTTTTTT.

The chain carries TRBV30 and TRBJ1-5; TRBD1 is a possible D gene (5 bases). Looked up from germline, CDR1 is GTSNPN and CDR2 is SVGIG (reference sequence). Trimming pared 1 base from V and 4 bases from J, leaving 14 bases between. The CDR3 is made up of 15 amino acids. This CDR3 reads CAWSAGTGKNQPQHF. The CDR3 DNA reads TGTGCCTGGAGTGCAGGAACAGGAAAAAATCAGCCCCAGCATTTT.

The chain couples TRBV19 to TRBJ2-2; TRBD1 matches 10 bases. J was trimmed by 6 bases and V by 4 bases; bases with no gene match: 8. Per the germline V gene, CDR1 is LNHDA and CDR2 is SQIVND (reference sequence). The CDR3 loop spans 16 amino acids. CDR3 bases: TGTGCCAGTAGTACTTGGGACAGGGGAAGGCCCGGGGAGCTGTTTTTT. Translating gives CASSTWDRGRPGELFF.

J is TRBJ1-6 and V is TRBV6-4; 8 bases map to TRBD1. J gave up 9 bases and V 6 bases, and 7 bases lay outside the gene matches. The CDR3 sequence is 14 residues long. CDR1 and CDR2 (germline): MRHNA, SNTAGT. CDR3 protein: CASRRGQEGSPLHF. In nucleotides, the CDR3 is TGTGCCAGCAGAAGGGGACAGGAGGGTTCACCCCTCCACTTT.

In DNA, the CDR3 is TGTGCCAGCAGCACCACAGGGGGACCCCAGTACGAGCAGTACTTC. Translation: CASSTTGGPQYEQYF. The V gene is TRBV7-2, the J gene TRBJ2-7; TRBD1 agrees at 8 bases. The germline CDR1 and CDR2 sequences are SGHTA and FQGNSA. After removal of 5 bases from V and 4 bases from J, the junction contained 10 bases not matched to a gene. The CDR3 covers 15 residues.

This clone showed up just a few times. The chain joins TRBV13 to TRBJ2-1; 13 bases match TRBD2. The CDR3 has 15 residues. V was pared by 3 bases and J by 7 bases, with 3 bases of the junction left unmatched. CDR1 PRHDT and CDR2 FYEKMQ come from the germline V gene (reference sequence). The chain's CDR3 is CASSLGLAGKNEQFF. As DNA, the CDR3 is TGTGCCAGCAGCTTGGGACTAGCGGGAAAAAATGAGCAGTTCTTC.